Listed below are T cell receptor beta chains from one sample, sequenced in a study of T cell responses to AZD1222 COVID-19 vaccine. The method was immunoSEQ multiplex PCR; TCRdb's version includes in-frame clones alone and lacks a portion of them. Among about 190,000 clones listed, roughly 93% were seen once. Material: peripheral blood, obtained on day 0 of AZD1222 vaccination. These TCRs come from an adult in good health. Each CDR3 is given with its conserved first and last residue. The D gene is left open where the match is weak. Not all rows give a size; the values are once, few, many and, for expanded clones, a class.

V	D	size	J	length	CDR3	DNA
TRBV25-1	-	-	TRBJ1-2	15	CASSEPTGPLGGYTF	TGTGCCAGCAGTGAGCCTACGGGACCGTTGGGCGGCTACACCTTC
TRBV6-1	TRBD1	-	TRBJ1-2	14	CASSEALGGGGYTF	TGTGCCAGCAGTGAAGCGCTAGGGGGCGGTGGCTACACCTTC
TRBV4-2	TRBD2	once	TRBJ2-7	16	CASSQVTSGGIYEQYF	TGTGCCAGCAGCCAGGTGACTAGCGGGGGGATTTACGAGCAGTACTTC
TRBV19	-	-	TRBJ1-2	15	CASSTQFDLPRGYTF	TGTGCCAGTAGTACCCAATTCGACCTCCCGCGGGGCTACACCTTC
TRBV13	-	-	TRBJ2-2	13	CASSLSYTGELFF	TGTGCCAGCAGCTTATCTTACACCGGGGAGCTGTTTTTT
TRBV5-5	TRBD2	-	TRBJ2-7	15	CASSLSGVASYEQYF	TGTGCCAGCAGCTTGAGCGGGGTCGCGTCCTACGAGCAGTACTTC
TRBV28	TRBD1	few	TRBJ1-4	17	CASSSLTLQGPDEKLFF	TGTGCCAGCAGTTCCTTAACTCTACAGGGGCCGGATGAAAAACTGTTTTTT
TRBV6-2/TRBV6-3	-	-	TRBJ1-5	14	CASSYNGQVQPQHF	TGTGCCAGCAGTTACAATGGGCAGGTTCAGCCCCAGCATTTT
TRBV7-2	TRBD1	-	TRBJ2-7	15	CASSLLGDRVSEQYF	TGTGCCAGCAGCCTGCTCGGGGACAGGGTTTCCGAGCAGTACTTC
TRBV23-1	-	-	TRBJ1-6	20	CASSLFGLGLNELDNSPLHF	TGCGCCAGCAGTCTTTTTGGATTGGGACTCAACGAACTCGATAATTCACCCCTCCACTTT
TRBV7-9	TRBD1	-	TRBJ1-1	16	CASSLVPGQGAAEAFF	TGTGCCAGCAGCTTAGTACCGGGACAGGGGGCGGCTGAAGCTTTCTTT
TRBV27	-	-	TRBJ1-5	17	CASSLLGGKYGNQPQHF	TGTGCCAGCAGTTTATTGGGCGGGAAATATGGGAATCAGCCCCAGCATTTT
TRBV2	-	-	TRBJ2-1	15	CASSEGTTGGNEQFF	TGTGCCAGCAGTGAAGGGACTACCGGGGGAAATGAGCAGTTCTTC
TRBV5-1	-	-	TRBJ2-3	13	CASSWGGADTQYF	TGCGCCAGCAGCTGGGGTGGGGCAGATACGCAGTATTTT
TRBV6-2/TRBV6-3	-	-	TRBJ2-7	11	CASSPAYEQYF	TGTGCCAGCAGCCCTGCCTACGAGCAGTACTTC